This T cell receptor (beta chain) is drawn from a study of monozygotic twins with cystic fibrosis. This clone appeared once. Its antigen is as yet unknown. Study findings and constraints: In this small cohort, shared CDR3 numbers showed no association with age, concordance or disease severity. The repertoire was suggested to be naive-dominated, clonality median around 0.0093. V usage most resembled the co-twin in 13 of 16 pairs.

The V gene end was trimmed by 2 bases and the J gene end by 5 bases; junction bases not matched to a gene: 5. Per germline, CDR1 MNHNY and CDR2 SVGAGI (reference sequence). CDR3 size: 15 residues. Sequencing used immunoSEQ multiplex PCR; TCRdb keeps in-frame clones, though not all of them. The sample records approximately 11,000 clones, roughly 96% being singletons. Sequencing was done on a sample of blood. The clonotype was recovered from a boy between 10 and 17 years old with cystic fibrosis. The rearrangement joins TRBV6-6 to TRBJ2-5, with 10 bases identical to TRBD2. This CDR3 reads CASSYSGGAGETQYF. The CDR3 bases are TGTGCCAGCAGTTACAGCGGGGGGGCCGGGGAGACCCAGTACTTC.